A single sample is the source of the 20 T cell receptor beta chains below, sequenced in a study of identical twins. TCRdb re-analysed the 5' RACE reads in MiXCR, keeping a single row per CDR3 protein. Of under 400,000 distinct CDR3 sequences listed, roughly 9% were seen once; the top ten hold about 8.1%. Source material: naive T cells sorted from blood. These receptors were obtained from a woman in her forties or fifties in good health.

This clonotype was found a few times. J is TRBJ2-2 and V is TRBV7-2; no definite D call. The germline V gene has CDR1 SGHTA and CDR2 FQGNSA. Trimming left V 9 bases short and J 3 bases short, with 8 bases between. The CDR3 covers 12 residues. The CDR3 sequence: CARGRDTGELFF. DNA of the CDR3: TGTGCCAGGGGAAGGGACACCGGGGAGCTGTTTTTT.

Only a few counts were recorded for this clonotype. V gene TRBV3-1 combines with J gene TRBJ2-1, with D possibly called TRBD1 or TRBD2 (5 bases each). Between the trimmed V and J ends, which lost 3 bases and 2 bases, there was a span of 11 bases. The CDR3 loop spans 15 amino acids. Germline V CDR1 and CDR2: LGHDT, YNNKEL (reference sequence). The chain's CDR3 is CASSQGPIAYNEQFF. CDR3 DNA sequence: TGTGCCAGCAGCCAGGGACCTATCGCCTACAATGAGCAGTTCTTC.

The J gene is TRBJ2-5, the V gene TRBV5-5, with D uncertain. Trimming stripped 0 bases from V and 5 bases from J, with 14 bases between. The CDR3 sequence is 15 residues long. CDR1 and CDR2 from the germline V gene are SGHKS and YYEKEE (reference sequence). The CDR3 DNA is TGTGCCAGCAGCTTGGCCGCGCCGGCCGGGGAGACCCAGTACTTC. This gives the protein CASSLAAPAGETQYF.

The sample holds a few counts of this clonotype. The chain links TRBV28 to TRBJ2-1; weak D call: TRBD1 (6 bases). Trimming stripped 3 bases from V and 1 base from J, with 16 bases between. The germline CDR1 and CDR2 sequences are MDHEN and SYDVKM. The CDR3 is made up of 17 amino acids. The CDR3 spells CASSFPPRGGSYNEQFF. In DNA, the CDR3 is TGTGCCAGCAGTTTCCCCCCGCGAGGGGGTTCCTACAATGAGCAGTTCTTC. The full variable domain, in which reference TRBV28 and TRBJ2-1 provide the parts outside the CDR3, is DVKVTQSSRYLVKRTGEKVFLECVQDMDHENMFWYRQDPGLGLRLIYFSYDVKMKEKGDIPEGYSVSREKKERFSLILESASTNQTSMYLCASSFPPRGGSYNEQFFGPGTRLTVL.

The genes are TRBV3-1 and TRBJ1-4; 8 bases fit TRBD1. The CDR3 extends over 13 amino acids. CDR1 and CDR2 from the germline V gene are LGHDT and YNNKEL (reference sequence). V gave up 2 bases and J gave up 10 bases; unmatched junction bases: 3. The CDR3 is CASSQRGTGKLFF. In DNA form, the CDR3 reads TGTGCCAGCAGCCAAAGGGGGACAGGAAAACTGTTTTTT.

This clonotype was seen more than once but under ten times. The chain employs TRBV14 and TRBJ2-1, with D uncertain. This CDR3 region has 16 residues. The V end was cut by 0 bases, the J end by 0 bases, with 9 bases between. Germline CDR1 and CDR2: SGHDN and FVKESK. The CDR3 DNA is TGTGCCAGCAGCCAAGAGTTTAGATCCTCCTACAATGAGCAGTTCTTC. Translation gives CASSQEFRSSYNEQFF.

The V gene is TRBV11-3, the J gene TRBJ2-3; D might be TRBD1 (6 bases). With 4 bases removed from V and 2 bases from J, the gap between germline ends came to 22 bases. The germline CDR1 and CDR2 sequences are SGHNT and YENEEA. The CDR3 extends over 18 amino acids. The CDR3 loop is CASSSPLTSGDVTDTQYF. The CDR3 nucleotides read TGTGCCAGCAGCTCACCTCTAACCTCAGGGGATGTCACAGATACGCAGTATTTT.

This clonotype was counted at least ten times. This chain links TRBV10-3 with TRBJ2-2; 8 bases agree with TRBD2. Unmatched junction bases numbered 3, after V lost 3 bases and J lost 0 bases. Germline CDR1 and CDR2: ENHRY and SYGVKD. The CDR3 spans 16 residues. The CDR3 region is CAISDGAGANTGELFF. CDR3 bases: TGTGCCATCAGTGATGGAGCGGGGGCGAACACCGGGGAGCTGTTTTTT.

CDR3 nucleotide sequence: TGCAGTGCTAGAGACGCAGGTGTTGGGGGGCTCCTTAGCAATCAGCCCCAGCATTTT. As protein: CSARDAGVGGLLSNQPQHF. The V call is TRBV20-1, the J call TRBJ1-5; tentatively, D is TRBD1 (6 bases). CDR1 DFQATT and CDR2 SNEGSKA come from the germline V gene (reference sequence). V lost 0 bases and J lost 0, with 21 bases in between. The CDR3 is made up of 19 amino acids.

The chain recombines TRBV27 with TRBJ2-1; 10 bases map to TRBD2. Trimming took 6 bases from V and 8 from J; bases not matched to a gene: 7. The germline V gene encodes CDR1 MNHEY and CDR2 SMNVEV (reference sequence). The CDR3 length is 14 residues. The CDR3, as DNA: TGTGCCAGCAGCCAGCGGGAGGGCCGGTATGAGCAGTTCTTC. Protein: CASSQREGRYEQFF.

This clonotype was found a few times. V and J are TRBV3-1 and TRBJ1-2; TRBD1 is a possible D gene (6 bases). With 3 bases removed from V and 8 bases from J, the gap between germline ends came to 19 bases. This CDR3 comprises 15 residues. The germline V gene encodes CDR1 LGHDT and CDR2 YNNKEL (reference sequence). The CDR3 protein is CASSHLRALRGGYTF. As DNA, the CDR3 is TGTGCCAGCAGCCATCTCCGGGCTCTCAGGGGAGGCTACACCTTC.

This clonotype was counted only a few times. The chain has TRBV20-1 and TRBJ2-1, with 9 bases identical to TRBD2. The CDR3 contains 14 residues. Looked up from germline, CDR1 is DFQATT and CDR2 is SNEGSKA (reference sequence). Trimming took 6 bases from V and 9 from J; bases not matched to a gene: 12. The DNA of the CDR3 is TGCAGTGCCGTGGGGGGGGGACTAGCTTTTGAGCAGTTCTTC. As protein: CSAVGGGLAFEQFF.

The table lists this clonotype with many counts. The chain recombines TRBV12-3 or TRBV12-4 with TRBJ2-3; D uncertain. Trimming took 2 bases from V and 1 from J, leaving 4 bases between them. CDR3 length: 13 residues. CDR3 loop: CASSLLRTDTQYF. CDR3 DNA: TGTGCCAGCAGTTTACTCCGCACAGATACGCAGTATTTT.

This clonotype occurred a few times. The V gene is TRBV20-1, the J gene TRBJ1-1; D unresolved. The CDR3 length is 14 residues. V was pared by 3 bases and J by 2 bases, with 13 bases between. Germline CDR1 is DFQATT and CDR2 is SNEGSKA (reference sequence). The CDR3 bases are TGCAGTGCTAGCCCCTTGTCGTTTAACACTGAAGCTTTCTTT. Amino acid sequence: CSASPLSFNTEAFF.

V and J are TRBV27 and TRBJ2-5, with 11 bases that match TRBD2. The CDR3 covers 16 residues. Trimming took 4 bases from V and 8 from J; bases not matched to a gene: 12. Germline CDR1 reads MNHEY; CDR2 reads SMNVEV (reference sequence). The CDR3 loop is CASSSRLAGRLATQYF. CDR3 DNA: TGTGCCAGCAGTTCCAGACTAGCGGGAAGATTGGCCACCCAGTACTTC.

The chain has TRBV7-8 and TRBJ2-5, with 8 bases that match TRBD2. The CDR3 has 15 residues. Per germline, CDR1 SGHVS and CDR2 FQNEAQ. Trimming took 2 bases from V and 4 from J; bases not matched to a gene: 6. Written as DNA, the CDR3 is TGTGCCAGCAGCTTAAAGCGGGAGTGGCGAGAGACCCAGTACTTC. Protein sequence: CASSLKREWRETQYF.

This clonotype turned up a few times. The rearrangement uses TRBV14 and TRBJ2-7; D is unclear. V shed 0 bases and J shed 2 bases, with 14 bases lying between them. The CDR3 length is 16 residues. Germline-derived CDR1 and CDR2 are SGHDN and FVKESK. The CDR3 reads CASSQEYGMIPYEQYF. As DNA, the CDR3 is TGTGCCAGCAGCCAAGAATACGGCATGATCCCCTACGAGCAGTACTTC. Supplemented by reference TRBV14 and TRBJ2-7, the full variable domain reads EAGVTQFPSHSVIEKGQTVTLRCDPISGHDNLYWYRRVMGKEIKFLLHFVKESKQDESGMPNNRFLAERTGGTYSTLKVQPAELEDSGVYFCASSQEYGMIPYEQYFGPGTRLTVT.

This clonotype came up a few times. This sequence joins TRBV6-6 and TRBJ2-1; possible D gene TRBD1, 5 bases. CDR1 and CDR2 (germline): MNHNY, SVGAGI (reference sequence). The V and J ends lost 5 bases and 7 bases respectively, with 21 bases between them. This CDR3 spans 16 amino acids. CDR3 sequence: CASSAFLDGASNEQFF. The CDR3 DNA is TGTGCCAGCAGTGCATTTCTCGATGGGGCAAGTAATGAGCAGTTCTTC.

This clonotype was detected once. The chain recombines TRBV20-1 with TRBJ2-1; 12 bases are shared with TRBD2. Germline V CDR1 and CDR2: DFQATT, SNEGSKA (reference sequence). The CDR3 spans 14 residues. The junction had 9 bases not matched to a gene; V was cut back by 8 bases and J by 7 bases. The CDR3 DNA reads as TGCAGTCCCTCCCCTAGCGGGAGGGCGAATGAGCAGTTCTTC. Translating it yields CSPSPSGRANEQFF.

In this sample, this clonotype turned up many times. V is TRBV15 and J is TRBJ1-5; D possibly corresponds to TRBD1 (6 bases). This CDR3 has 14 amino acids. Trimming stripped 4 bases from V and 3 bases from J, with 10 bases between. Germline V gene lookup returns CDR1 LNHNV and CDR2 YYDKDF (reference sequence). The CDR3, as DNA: TGTGCCACCAGCACCTCAGGGGCCAATCAGCCCCAGCATTTT. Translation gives CATSTSGANQPQHF.